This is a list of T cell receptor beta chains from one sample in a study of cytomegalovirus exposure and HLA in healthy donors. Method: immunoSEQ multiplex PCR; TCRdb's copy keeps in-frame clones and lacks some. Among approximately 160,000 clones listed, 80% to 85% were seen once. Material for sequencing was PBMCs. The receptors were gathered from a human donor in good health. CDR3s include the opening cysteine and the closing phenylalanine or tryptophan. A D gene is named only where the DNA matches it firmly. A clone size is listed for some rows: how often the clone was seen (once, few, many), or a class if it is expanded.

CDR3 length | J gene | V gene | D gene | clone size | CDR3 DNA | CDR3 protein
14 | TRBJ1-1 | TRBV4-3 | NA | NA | TGCGCCAGCAGCCAAGATCAAGGGGGCACTGAAGCTTTCTTT | CASSQDQGGTEAFF
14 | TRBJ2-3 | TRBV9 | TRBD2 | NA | TGTGCCAGCAGTACTAGCGGCCCTTCAGATACGCAGTATTTT | CASSTSGPSDTQYF
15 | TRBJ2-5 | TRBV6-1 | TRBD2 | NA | TGTGCCAGCAGGGTAGCGGGGGGGCCGGAAGAGACCCAGTACTTC | CASRVAGGPEETQYF
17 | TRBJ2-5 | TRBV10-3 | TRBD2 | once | TGTGCCATCAGTGAGTCGGTAGCGGGGGCCGGGAAAGAGACCCAGTACTTC | CAISESVAGAGKETQYF
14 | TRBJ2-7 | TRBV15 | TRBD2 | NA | TGTGCCACCAGCAGAGAACTAGCGGGGTACGAGCAGTACTTC | CATSRELAGYEQYF
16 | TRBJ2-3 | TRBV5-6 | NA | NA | TGTGCCAGCAGCTTGGTAGGGGGGGTATCCACAGATACGCAGTATTTT | CASSLVGGVSTDTQYF
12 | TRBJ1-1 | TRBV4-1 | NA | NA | TGCGCCAGCAGCCGTGAGGGGGTTGAAGCTTTCTTT | CASSREGVEAFF
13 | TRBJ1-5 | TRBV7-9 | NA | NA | TGTGCCAGCAGCTTAGTATCGGATCAGCCCCAGCATTTT | CASSLVSDQPQHF
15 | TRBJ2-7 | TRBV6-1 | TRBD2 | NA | TGTGCCAGCAGCGACTGGGGCGGGGGGGCCGGAGAGCAGTACTTC | CASSDWGGGAGEQYF
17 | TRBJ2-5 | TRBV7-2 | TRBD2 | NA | TGTGCCAGCAGCTTGTCTTTTTATAGCGGGGGGCAAGGGACCCAGTACTTC | CASSLSFYSGGQGTQYF
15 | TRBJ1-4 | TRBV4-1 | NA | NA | TGCGCCAGCAGGACCGCTACTCAGGGTAATGAAAAACTGTTTTTT | CASRTATQGNEKLFF
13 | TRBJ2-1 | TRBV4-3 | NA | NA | TGCGCCAGCAGCCAAGATCACAGTAGGAAGCAGTTCTTC | CASSQDHSRKQFF
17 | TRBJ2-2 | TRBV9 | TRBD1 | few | TGTGCCAGCAGCGCCTTCCTCGGACAGGGGAACACCGGGGAGCTGTTTTTT | CASSAFLGQGNTGELFF
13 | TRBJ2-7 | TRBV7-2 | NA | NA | TGTGCCAGCAGCTTTAGACTGTACTACGAGCAGTACTTC | CASSFRLYYEQYF
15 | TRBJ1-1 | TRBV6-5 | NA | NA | TGTGCCAGCAGTTACTCGACGGGGACTGCCCGGTGGGCTTTCTTT | CASSYSTGTARWAFF
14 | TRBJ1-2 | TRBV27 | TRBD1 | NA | TGTGCCAGCAGTTTCTCGGGACAGAACTATGGCTACACCTTC | CASSFSGQNYGYTF
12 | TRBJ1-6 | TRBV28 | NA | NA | TGTGCCAGCACCTTGTCTAATTCACCCCTCCACTTT | CASTLSNSPLHF
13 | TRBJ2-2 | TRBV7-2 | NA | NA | TGTGCCAGCAGCTCCAGGAACACCGGGGAGCTGTTTTTT | CASSSRNTGELFF
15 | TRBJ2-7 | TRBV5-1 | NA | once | TGCGCCAGCAGCTTCTTACACGGTTCGGGCTACGAGCAGTACTTC | CASSFLHGSGYEQYF
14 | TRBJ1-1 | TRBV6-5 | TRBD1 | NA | TGTGCCAGCAGTTACGGACAGGGGGGAACTGAAGCTTTCTTT | CASSYGQGGTEAFF
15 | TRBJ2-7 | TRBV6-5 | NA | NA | TGTGCCAGCAGTTCTTCTGGTAGCGGTATTTACGAGCAGTACTTC | CASSSSGSGIYEQYF
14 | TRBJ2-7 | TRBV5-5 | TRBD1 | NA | TGTGCCAGCAGCTCGGACAGGGGGTTGTACGAGCAGTACTTC | CASSSDRGLYEQYF
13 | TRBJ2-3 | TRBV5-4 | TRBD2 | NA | TGTGCCAGCAGCTTTGGGGGAGGGGATACGCAGTATTTT | CASSFGGGDTQYF
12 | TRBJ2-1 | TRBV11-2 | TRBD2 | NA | TGTGCCAGCAGCTTAGATGGGGGGGACCCGTTCTTC | CASSLDGGDPFF
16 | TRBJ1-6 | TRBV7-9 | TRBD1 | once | TGTGCCAGCAGCCCCCAGACCGGGACAGGGGCCTCACCCCTCCACTTT | CASSPQTGTGASPLHF
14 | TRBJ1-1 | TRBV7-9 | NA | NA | TGTGCCATTATCGAAGGACAAGAGAACACTGAAGCTTTCTTT | CAIIEGQENTEAFF
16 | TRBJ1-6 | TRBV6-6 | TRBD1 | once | TGTGCCAGCAGTCCTTCGACAGGGGTGCGAAATTCACCCCTCCACTTT | CASSPSTGVRNSPLHF
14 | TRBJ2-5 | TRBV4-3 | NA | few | TGCGCCAGCAGCCAAGAACAGTTGGCGGAGACCCAGTACTTC | CASSQEQLAETQYF
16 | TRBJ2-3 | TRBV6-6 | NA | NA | TGTGCCAGCAGTCCTGCGGGGGCGCGGCGCACAGATACGCAGTATTTT | CASSPAGARRTDTQYF
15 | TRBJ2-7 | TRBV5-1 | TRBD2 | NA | TGCGCCAGCAGCTTGGCGGGACTAGCGGCTCTCGAGCAGTACTTC | CASSLAGLAALEQYF
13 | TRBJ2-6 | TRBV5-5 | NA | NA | TGTGCCAGCAGGTCGTCCGGGGCCAACGTCCTGACTTTC | CASRSSGANVLTF
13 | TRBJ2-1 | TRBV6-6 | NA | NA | TGTGCCAGCAGTTACCAACTAGTCTATGAGCAGTTCTTC | CASSYQLVYEQFF
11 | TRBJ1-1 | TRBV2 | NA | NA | TGTGCCAGCAGTGTCACAGGGAGGGGGACGTTT | CASSVTGRGTF
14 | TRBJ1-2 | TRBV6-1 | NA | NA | TGTGCCAACAACCCTGGGGGGGCTGCCTATGGCTACACCTTC | CANNPGGAAYGYTF
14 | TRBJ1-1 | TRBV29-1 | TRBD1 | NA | TGCAGCGCCAACCGGGACAGGGTAAACACTGAAGCTTTCTTT | CSANRDRVNTEAFF
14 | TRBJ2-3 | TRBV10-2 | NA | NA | TGCGCCACCTATAATACAGGGACCGCGGATACGCAGTATTTT | CATYNTGTADTQYF
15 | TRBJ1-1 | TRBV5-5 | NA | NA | TGTGCCAGCAGCTCCGGACATGTGGGACTGGCTGAAGCTTTCTTT | CASSSGHVGLAEAFF
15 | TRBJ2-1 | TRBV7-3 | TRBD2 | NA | TGTGCCAGCAGCTTACTTTCTAGCGGGAACAATGAGCAGTTCTTC | CASSLLSSGNNEQFF
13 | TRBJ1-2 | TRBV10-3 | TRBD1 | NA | TGTGCCATCAGTGCCGGGACAGACTATGGCTACACCTTC | CAISAGTDYGYTF
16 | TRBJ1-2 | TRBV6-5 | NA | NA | TGTGCCAGCAGTTCCCCTTTTGGTGTCGGGGAATATGGCTACACCTTC | CASSSPFGVGEYGYTF
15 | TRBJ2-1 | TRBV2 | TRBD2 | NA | TGTGCCAGCAGTAGACTAGCGGGGGATTACAATGAGCAGTTCTTC | CASSRLAGDYNEQFF